Presented here are 13 T cell receptor beta chains from one specimen sequenced in a study of blood T cell repertoires in COVID-19. Measured with immunoSEQ multiplex PCR; TCRdb has only the in-frame clones, and not every one. The sample lists a few hundred thousand clones; around 82% were seen once. Sequencing input: peripheral blood. The receptors originated from a woman in her forties or fifties with acute or convalescent COVID-19.

V usage is TRBV12-3 or TRBV12-4 and J usage is TRBJ1-4, with D unresolved. CDR3 length equals 11 residues. V dropped 5 bases and J dropped 8 bases, with 6 bases sitting between them. CDR3 nucleotide sequence: TGTGCCAGCAGTCAGACAGAAAAACTGTTTTTT. Its translation: CASSQTEKLFF.

This chain joins TRBV5-4 and TRBJ1-4; no firm D call. The V end lost 4 bases, the J end lost 0 bases, and 16 bases lay between the germline ends. CDR1 SGHNT and CDR2 YYREEE come from the germline V gene (reference sequence). The CDR3 is 17 residues long. The CDR3 sequence: CASSPRERDATNEKLFF. The CDR3 DNA follows: TGTGCCAGCAGCCCCCGGGAGCGAGATGCAACTAATGAAAAACTGTTTTTT. Full variable domain (outside the CDR3, taken from reference TRBV5-4 and TRBJ1-4): ETGVTQSPTHLIKTRGQQVTLRCSSQSGHNTVSWYQQALGQGPQFIFQYYREEENGRGNFPPRFSGLQFPNYSSELNVNALELDDSALYLCASSPRERDATNEKLFFGSGTQLSVL.

V gene TRBV19 combines with J gene TRBJ1-2, with D possibly TRBD1 on 5 matching bases. This CDR3 is 14 amino acids long. Per germline, CDR1 LNHDA and CDR2 SQIVND (reference sequence). The ends were cut back, 0 bases at V and 3 bases at J, with 8 bases in the middle. The CDR3 nucleotides read TGTGCCAGTAGTATAGAACCGGGGGACTATGGCTACACCTTC. This sequence encodes CASSIEPGDYGYTF.

The V call is TRBV2, the J call TRBJ2-2, with TRBD1 matching 8 bases. Losses at the gene ends were 5 bases for V and 7 bases for J; bases not matched to a gene: 6. Germline assignment: CDR1 SNHLY and CDR2 FYNNEI. The CDR3 loop spans 14 amino acids. The CDR3 nucleotides are TGTGCCAGCAGTAACTACGGACAGGGCGGGGAGCTGTTTTTT. Residues: CASSNYGQGGELFF.

Only one count was recorded for this clone. The chain recombines TRBV6-1 with TRBJ1-5; the D gene is possibly TRBD1 (6 bases). Germline CDR1 is MNHNS and CDR2 is SASEGT. The CDR3 runs 15 residues. V shed 2 bases and J shed 9 bases, with 17 bases lying between them. The CDR3 protein is CASSEHGGALRPQHF. DNA for the CDR3: TGTGCCAGCAGTGAACACGGGGGGGCGCTTCGGCCCCAGCATTTT.

The sample holds a few counts of this clone. This rearrangement joins TRBV7-6 to TRBJ2-7; weak D call: TRBD2 (5 bases). The CDR3 has 15 residues. The V end was cut by 0 bases, the J end by 5 bases, with 14 bases between. Germline values: CDR1 SGHVS, CDR2 FNYEAQ. Written as DNA, the CDR3 is TGTGCCAGCAGCTTAGCGTGGGGAGAGCAGGACGAGCAGTACTTC. Translating it yields CASSLAWGEQDEQYF.

This clone was seen only a few times. The chain joins TRBV6-6 to TRBJ2-3; 7 positions match TRBD1. The CDR3 consists of 13 residues. Germline V CDR1 and CDR2: MNHNY, SVGAGI (reference sequence). The trim removed 6 bases at V and 5 bases at J, leaving 5 bases unmatched. The CDR3 spells CASRDPGGDTQYF. The DNA for the CDR3 is TGTGCCAGCAGGGATCCAGGGGGAGATACGCAGTATTTT.

The chain employs TRBV5-1 and TRBJ2-3; 9 bases align to TRBD2. In germline, CDR1 is SGHRS, CDR2 YFSETQ. V shed 4 bases, J shed 2 bases, and the junction held 11 bases outside the gene matches. The CDR3 is made up of 17 amino acids. The CDR3 nucleotides are TGCGCCAGCAGCCGCGGGTCTAGCGGGGTAATCACAGATACGCAGTATTTT. Translating gives CASSRGSSGVITDTQYF.

The chain couples TRBV7-9 to TRBJ1-5; TRBD1 is a possible D gene (5 bases). CDR1 is SEHNR and CDR2 is FQNEAQ in the germline V gene (reference sequence). V lost 2 bases and J lost 5, with 10 bases in between. This CDR3 has 14 residues. CDR3 protein: CASSLTGDYQPQHF. The CDR3 region has the DNA TGTGCCAGCAGCTTAACCGGGGACTATCAGCCCCAGCATTTT.

The genes are TRBV2 and TRBJ1-1; weak D call: TRBD1 (6 bases). Germline CDR1 SNHLY, CDR2 FYNNEI. Trimming stripped 7 bases from V and 5 bases from J, with 20 bases between. The CDR3 loop spans 15 amino acids. CDR3 amino acids: CASTPNRESGTEAFF. CDR3 DNA: TGTGCCAGCACCCCCAACAGGGAGAGTGGGACTGAAGCTTTCTTT.

The chain couples TRBV4-1 to TRBJ1-1, with TRBD1 as a possible D gene (5 bases). Trimming left V 3 bases short and J 4 bases short, with 15 bases between. The CDR3 totals 15 residues. The germline V gene has CDR1 MGHRA and CDR2 YSYEKL. The DNA for the CDR3 is TGCGCCAGCAGCCAGCCGAGTCAGGGAAGCACTGAAGCTTTCTTT. Protein: CASSQPSQGSTEAFF.

This clone was seen only once. V usage is TRBV29-1 and J usage is TRBJ1-1; D gene unclear. The CDR3 runs 11 residues. Germline V gene lookup returns CDR1 SQVTM and CDR2 ANQGSEA. The ends were cut back, 1 base at V and 7 bases at J, with 7 bases in the middle. CDR3 sequence reads: CSVEVSLEAFF. The CDR3 DNA reads as TGCAGCGTTGAAGTCTCCCTTGAAGCTTTCTTT.

J is TRBJ1-5 and V is TRBV6-5; a weak D match, TRBD1 (5 bases). This CDR3 contains 15 residues. Trimming shortened V by 10 bases and J by 3 bases, and 19 bases separated the two germline ends. Looked up from germline, CDR1 is MNHEY and CDR2 is SVGAGI. The CDR3 bases are TGTGCCACCGTTCGCGCGGGGGGGATCAATCAGCCCCAGCATTTT. It translates to CATVRAGGINQPQHF.